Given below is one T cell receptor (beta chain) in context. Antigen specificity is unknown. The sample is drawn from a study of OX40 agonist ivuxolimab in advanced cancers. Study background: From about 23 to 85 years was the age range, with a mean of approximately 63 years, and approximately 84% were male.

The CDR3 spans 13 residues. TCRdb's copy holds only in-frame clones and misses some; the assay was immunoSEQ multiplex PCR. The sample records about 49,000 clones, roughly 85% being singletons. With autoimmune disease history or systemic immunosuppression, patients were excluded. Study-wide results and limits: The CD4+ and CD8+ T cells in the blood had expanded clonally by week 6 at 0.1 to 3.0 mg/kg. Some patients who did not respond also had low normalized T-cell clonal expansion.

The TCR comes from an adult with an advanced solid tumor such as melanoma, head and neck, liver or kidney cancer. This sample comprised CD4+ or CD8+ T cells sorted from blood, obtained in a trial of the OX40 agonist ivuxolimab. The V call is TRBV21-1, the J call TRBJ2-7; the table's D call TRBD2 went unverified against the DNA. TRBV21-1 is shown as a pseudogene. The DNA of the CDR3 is TGTGCCGGGGGGGCCTTCGAGACCTACGAGCAGTACGTC. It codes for CAGGAFETYEQYV.